The source of this TCR beta chain is a study of breast tumors, draining lymph nodes, adjacent tissues. TCRdb independently ran MiXCR on the multiplex PCR reads; one entry per CDR3 protein. The sample lists approximately 300,000 distinct CDR3 sequences; about 33% were seen once. Breast cancer patients provided tissue from their axillary draining lymph nodes. This CDR3 has 14 residues. The V end lost 1 base, the J end lost 2 bases, and 8 bases lay between the germline ends. The receptor was derived from a female donor with breast cancer. Some clones in this sample may be carry-over from other donors' samples. Sequenced sample: axillary lymph node tissue. V and J are TRBV12-3 or TRBV12-4 and TRBJ1-1, with D unresolved. CDR3 sequence: CASSLGPENTEAFF. CDR3 in DNA: TGTGCCAGCAGTTTAGGGCCAGAAAACACTGAAGCTTTCTTT.